These 18 T cell receptor beta chains were sequenced from one sample in a study of molecular identifiers for immune sequencing clone quantification. TCRdb independently ran MiXCR on the PCR reads; one entry per CDR3 protein. The data show a few hundred thousand distinct CDR3 sequences, 24% seen once. Sequencing input: naive CD8+ T cells from blood, with Jurkat cell RNA spiked in. The subset is: FACS-sorted CD8+CD4-CCR7+CD45RA+ naive T cells. The receptors shown here come from a human donor in good health. Some libraries in this study had Jurkat cell RNA spiked in.

On this clonotype: A read error is possible here, since a much larger clone lies one base away. The chain has TRBV29-1 and TRBJ2-3, with TRBD2 as a possible D gene (6 bases). Trimming removed 2 bases at V and 2 bases at J, with 14 bases between. The CDR3 contains 15 residues. The germline V gene encodes CDR1 SQVTM and CDR2 ANQGSEA. The CDR3 region has the DNA TGCAGCGTTGAACCCCGGGGCGGGAACACAGATACGCAGTATTTT. Residues: CSVEPRGGNTDTQYF.

The V gene is TRBV7-6, the J gene TRBJ2-5; TRBD1 matches at 9 bases. V lost 5 bases and J lost 5; bases outside the gene matches: 6. This CDR3 contains 14 residues. CDR1 and CDR2 from the germline V gene are SGHVS and FNYEAQ. CDR3 loop: CASSATGGAETQYF. The CDR3 DNA reads TGTGCCAGCAGCGCCACAGGGGGCGCGGAGACCCAGTACTTC. The whole variable domain, remainder taken from reference TRBV7-6 and TRBJ2-5, is GAGVSQSPRYKVTKRGQDVALRCDPISGHVSLYWYRQALGQGPEFLTYFNYEAQQDKSGLPNDRFSAERPEGSISTLTIQRTEQRDSAMYRCASSATGGAETQYFGPGTRLLVL.

This clonotype was observed at least ten times. The chain couples TRBV27 to TRBJ2-7, with D possibly TRBD1 on 6 matching bases. CDR3 length: 14 residues. CDR1 is MNHEY, CDR2 SMNVEV, per germline (reference sequence). V was shortened by 3 bases and J by 1 base, with 10 bases between the two germline ends. CDR3 DNA: TGTGCCAGCAGTTTCGGACAGACATCCTACGAGCAGTACTTC. Amino acid sequence: CASSFGQTSYEQYF.

The rearrangement joins TRBV18 to TRBJ2-3, with 8 bases aligning to TRBD2. The CDR3 length is 15 residues. The V gene's germline CDR1 is KGHSH and CDR2 LQKENI. V lost 8 bases to trimming and J lost 0 bases; unmatched junction nucleotides: 7. CDR3: CASPGASGSTDTQYF. The CDR3 DNA reads as TGTGCCAGCCCAGGCGCTAGCGGGAGCACAGATACGCAGTATTTT.

J is TRBJ2-1 and V is TRBV7-8; no clear D. Germline V lookup: CDR1 SGHVS, CDR2 FQNEAQ. The germline V and J ends were trimmed by 5 bases and 8 bases, with 7 bases remaining between them. CDR3 size: 11 residues. The CDR3 nucleotides read TGTGCCAGCAGCCCTAATCATGAGCAGTTCTTC. This gives the protein CASSPNHEQFF.

A word on this clonotype: A much larger clone sits a single nucleotide away, making a read error possible. The gene calls are TRBV20-1 and TRBJ2-5; the D is unclear. From germline, CDR1 is DFQATT and CDR2 SNEGSKA (reference sequence). Trimming pared 7 bases from V and 8 bases from J, leaving 11 bases between. This CDR3 contains 10 residues. CDR3 sequence reads: CSVGLETQYF. The CDR3 DNA follows: TGCAGTGTTGGGTTGGAAACCCAGTACTTC.

In the case of this clonotype: A much larger clone is a single base away; this may be a read error. The DNA is omitted, as the CDR3 cannot be located on it reliably, and the CDR3 follows TCRdb's listing. The V call is TRBV29-1, the J call TRBJ1-1. Germline loops: CDR1 SQVTM, CDR2 ANQGSEA. The CDR3 numbers 14 amino acids, ends counted. CDR3: CSVGYGSMNTEALF.

This clonotype has a handful of counts. This chain links TRBV27 with TRBJ1-5; TRBD1 agrees at 8 bases. This CDR3 region has 14 residues. V lost 6 bases to trimming and J lost 4 bases; unmatched junction nucleotides: 5. Germline CDR1 is MNHEY and CDR2 is SMNVEV (reference sequence). The CDR3 sequence: CASRKGQVNQPQHF. The CDR3 nucleotides read TGTGCCAGCAGAAAGGGACAGGTTAATCAGCCCCAGCATTTT.

Notes on this clonotype: Possible read error: a much larger clone is one base away. V is TRBV27 and J is TRBJ2-2; D possibly corresponds to TRBD2 (5 bases). The CDR3 spans 18 residues. The germline CDR1 and CDR2 sequences are MNHEY and SMNVEV (reference sequence). The CDR3: CASSSNPALFGNTGELSF. DNA for the CDR3: TGTGCCAGCAGTAGTAACCCCGCGTTATTTGGGAACACCGGGGAGCTGTCTTTT.

Many counts were recorded for this clonotype. The V and J genes are TRBV14 and TRBJ2-5; no firm D call. CDR3 size: 14 residues. V lost 0 bases to trimming and J lost 5 bases, with 10 bases between them. CDR1 and CDR2 from the germline V gene are SGHDN and FVKESK. The DNA of the CDR3 is TGTGCCAGCAGCCAAGATCTAAACTTCGAGACCCAGTACTTC. Protein sequence: CASSQDLNFETQYF.

Worth noting for this clonotype: This may be a read error, as it is one base from a much larger clone. The rearrangement joins TRBV6-1 to TRBJ2-7; D is ambiguous. In germline, CDR1 is MNHNS, CDR2 SASEGT. CDR3 length: 13 amino acids. The CDR3 DNA sequence: TGTGCCAGCAGTGAAACAGTAACCTACGTGCAGTACTTC. Amino acid sequence: CASSETVTYVQYF.

This clonotype was observed a handful of times. This sequence joins TRBV20-1 and TRBJ2-3, with 11 bases identical to TRBD2. The junction had 7 bases not matched to a gene; V was cut back by 6 bases and J by 2 bases. The germline CDR1 and CDR2 sequences are DFQATT and SNEGSKA (reference sequence). The CDR3 totals 15 residues. CDR3 sequence: CSAPGLAGLTDTQYF. CDR3 coding DNA: TGCAGTGCCCCCGGACTAGCGGGCCTCACAGATACGCAGTATTTT.

This clonotype has at least ten counts. The CDR3 spells CATSESTTYNEQFF. The DNA of the CDR3 is TGTGCCACCAGTGAGTCCACCACCTACAATGAGCAGTTCTTC. The rearrangement links TRBV24-1 to TRBJ2-1; D gene ambiguous. Germline values: CDR1 KGHDR, CDR2 SFDVKD. Trimming shortened V by 4 bases and J by 2 bases, and 8 bases separated the two germline ends. CDR3 length: 14 amino acids.

This clonotype was observed a handful of times. V gene TRBV4-3 combines with J gene TRBJ2-3; D remains ambiguous. The CDR3 runs to 16 residues. Germline values: CDR1 LGHNA, CDR2 YSLEER. Deletions cut 0 bases from V and 2 bases from J, with 12 bases between. The CDR3 here is CASSQDERQLTDTQYF. CDR3 DNA: TGCGCCAGCAGCCAAGATGAACGGCAGCTCACAGATACGCAGTATTTT.

This clonotype was seen repeatedly, ten times or more. The V gene is TRBV27, the J gene TRBJ2-7, with 9 bases identical to TRBD1. Germline V CDR1 and CDR2: MNHEY, SMNVEV (reference sequence). With 6 bases clipped from V and 5 bases from J, the junction kept 8 bases outside the gene matches. This CDR3 comprises 14 residues. The CDR3 DNA reads TGTGCCAGCAGCTCATCCGGGACAGGGAACGAGCAGTACTTC. Translation gives CASSSSGTGNEQYF.

V is TRBV27 and J is TRBJ2-7, with D perhaps TRBD2 (6 bases). Trimming stripped 5 bases from V and 5 bases from J, with 19 bases between. The CDR3 spans 15 residues. The germline V gene encodes CDR1 MNHEY and CDR2 SMNVEV (reference sequence). The CDR3 sequence: CASSPWTIGNDEQYF. The CDR3 DNA reads as TGTGCCAGCAGTCCCTGGACTATCGGGAACGACGAGCAGTACTTC.

The chain has TRBV30 and TRBJ2-3; D not resolved. Deletions cut 4 bases from V and 2 bases from J, with 10 bases between. The CDR3 loop spans 13 amino acids. The germline V gene encodes CDR1 GTSNPN and CDR2 SVGIG (reference sequence). CDR3 DNA sequence: TGTGCCTGGAATATGGGTAACACAGATACGCAGTATTTT. This encodes CAWNMGNTDTQYF.

This clonotype came up many times. CDR3 DNA: TGTGCCAGCAGCTTAGAACTAGGGTTGGATGAGCAGTTCTTC. Protein sequence: CASSLELGLDEQFF. The chain is built from TRBV7-2 and TRBJ2-1, with D tentatively TRBD2 (5 bases). With 1 base removed from V and 8 bases from J, the gap between germline ends came to 12 bases. CDR1 is SGHTA, CDR2 FQGNSA, per germline. The CDR3 loop spans 14 amino acids.